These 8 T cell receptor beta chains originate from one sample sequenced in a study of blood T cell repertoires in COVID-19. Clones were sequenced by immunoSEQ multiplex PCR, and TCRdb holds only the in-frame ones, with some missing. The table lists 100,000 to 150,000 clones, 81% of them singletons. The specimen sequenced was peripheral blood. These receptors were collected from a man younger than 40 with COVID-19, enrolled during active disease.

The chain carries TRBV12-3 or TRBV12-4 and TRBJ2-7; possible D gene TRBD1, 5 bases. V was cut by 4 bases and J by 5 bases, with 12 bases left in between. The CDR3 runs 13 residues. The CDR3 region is CASSSQGLNEQYF. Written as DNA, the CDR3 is TGTGCCAGCAGTTCCCAGGGTCTTAACGAGCAGTACTTC.

CDR3 in DNA: TGTGCCAGCAGCTACTGGGTCGCAGGGGGCAGGTACAATGAGCAGTTCTTC. Residues: CASSYWVAGGRYNEQFF. The chain recombines TRBV7-9 with TRBJ2-1, with TRBD1 identical over 8 bases. This CDR3 spans 17 amino acids. Germline V gene data show CDR1 as SEHNR and CDR2 as FQNEAQ (reference sequence). The ends lost 4 bases at V and 4 bases at J; junction bases unmatched: 12.

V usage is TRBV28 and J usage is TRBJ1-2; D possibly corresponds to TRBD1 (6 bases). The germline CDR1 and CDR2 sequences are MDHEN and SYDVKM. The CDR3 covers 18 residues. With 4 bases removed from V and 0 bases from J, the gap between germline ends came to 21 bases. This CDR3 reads CASSSETGFLSSNYGYTF. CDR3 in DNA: TGTGCCAGCAGTTCCGAGACAGGCTTCCTCTCTTCTAACTATGGCTACACCTTC.

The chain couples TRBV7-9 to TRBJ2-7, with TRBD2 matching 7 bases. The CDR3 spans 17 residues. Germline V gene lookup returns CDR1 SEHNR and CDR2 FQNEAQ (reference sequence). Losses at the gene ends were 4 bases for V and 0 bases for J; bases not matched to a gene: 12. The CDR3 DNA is TGTGCCAGCAGCTATCCCAGGCTAGCGGATAGCTCCTACGAGCAGTACTTC. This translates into CASSYPRLADSSYEQYF.

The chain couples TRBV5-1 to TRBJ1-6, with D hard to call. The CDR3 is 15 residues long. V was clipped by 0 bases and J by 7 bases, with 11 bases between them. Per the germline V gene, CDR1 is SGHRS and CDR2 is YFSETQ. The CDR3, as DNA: TGCGCCAGCAGCTTGGGTACGGGAACCAATTCACCCCTCCACTTT. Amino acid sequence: CASSLGTGTNSPLHF.

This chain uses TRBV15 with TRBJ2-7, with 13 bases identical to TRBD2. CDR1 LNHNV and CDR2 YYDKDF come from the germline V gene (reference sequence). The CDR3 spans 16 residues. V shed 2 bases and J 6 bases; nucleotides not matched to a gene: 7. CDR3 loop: CATSRSTGLAGVEQYF. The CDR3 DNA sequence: TGTGCCACCAGCAGATCCACAGGACTAGCGGGAGTCGAGCAGTACTTC.

CDR3 region: CASRLAGGPYSADTQYF. CDR3 bases: TGTGCCAGCAGACTAGCGGGAGGGCCCTATTCGGCAGATACGCAGTATTTT. The chain carries TRBV27 and TRBJ2-3, with 13 bases fitting TRBD2. Germline assignment: CDR1 MNHEY and CDR2 SMNVEV (reference sequence). The CDR3 extends over 17 amino acids. Germline trimming cut 6 bases from V and 4 bases from J; bases unmatched to any gene: 10.

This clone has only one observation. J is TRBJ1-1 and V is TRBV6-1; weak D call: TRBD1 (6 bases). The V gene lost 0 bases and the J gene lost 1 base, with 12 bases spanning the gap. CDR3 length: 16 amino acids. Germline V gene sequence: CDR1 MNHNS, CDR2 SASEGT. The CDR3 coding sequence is TGTGCCAGCAGTGAAGCTTATCGGGGGGCGAACACTGAAGCTTTCTTT. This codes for CASSEAYRGANTEAFF.